The 32 T cell receptor beta chains presented below share a single source sample, sequenced in a study of blood T cell repertoires in COVID-19. Profiled with immunoSEQ multiplex PCR; TCRdb holds only in-frame clones, not every one. The sample consists of 140,000 to 150,000 clones, over 70% of them appearing once. Sequenced: PBMCs or T cells enriched from blood (not recorded which). Every receptor here comes from a man in his fifties or sixties who had recovered from COVID-19.

The CDR3 DNA follows: TGTGCCAGCAGCCCACAGGGCTTCGGTGGCTACACCTTC. Translation gives CASSPQGFGGYTF. This chain links TRBV5-6 with TRBJ1-2; possible D gene TRBD1, 6 bases. The V and J ends lost 4 bases and 7 bases respectively, with 14 bases between them. This CDR3 comprises 13 residues. Germline V gives CDR1 SGHDT, CDR2 YYEEEE.

The gene calls are TRBV6-1 and TRBJ1-5, with D tentatively TRBD1 (5 bases). This CDR3 contains 15 residues. CDR1 and CDR2 (germline): MNHNS, SASEGT. V shed 0 bases and J shed 1 base, with 7 bases lying between them. The CDR3 sequence: CASSEARGSNQPQHF. The CDR3 bases are TGTGCCAGCAGTGAAGCTAGGGGCAGCAATCAGCCCCAGCATTTT.

CDR3 residues: CASSQEKAGNTEAFF. The DNA for the CDR3 is TGCGCCAGCAGCCAAGAGAAAGCGGGGAACACTGAAGCTTTCTTT. V and J are TRBV4-1 and TRBJ1-1, with no clear D. The V and J ends lost 0 bases and 1 base respectively, with 9 bases between them. Germline CDR1 and CDR2: MGHRA and YSYEKL. CDR3 size: 15 residues.

The chain employs TRBV14 and TRBJ2-1; TRBD2 aligns across 8 bases. The germline CDR1 and CDR2 sequences are SGHDN and FVKESK. V was clipped by 4 bases and J by 7 bases; unmatched bases: 6. This CDR3 region has 14 residues. CDR3 sequence (DNA): TGTGCCAGCAGCCTCGGACTAGCCTCTAATGAGCAGTTCTTC. Translated: CASSLGLASNEQFF.

The chain employs TRBV3-1 (or the pseudogene TRBV3-2) and TRBJ1-3; 8 bases agree with TRBD1. The CDR3 has 16 residues. After removal of 2 bases from V and 4 bases from J, the junction contained 7 bases not matched to a gene. Germline lookup yields CDR1 LGHDT and CDR2 YNNKEL (reference sequence). The CDR3 sequence: CASSQTGQGFGNTIYF. The CDR3 DNA reads TGTGCCAGCAGCCAAACCGGACAGGGTTTCGGAAACACCATATATTTT.

The J gene is TRBJ2-1, the V gene TRBV5-1, with 9 bases lining up with TRBD2. CDR3 length: 15 amino acids. The ends lost 4 bases at V and 6 bases at J; junction bases unmatched: 8. Germline V gives CDR1 SGHRS, CDR2 YFSETQ. The CDR3 reads CASSPGLAPSNEQFF. The CDR3 DNA reads TGCGCCAGCAGCCCCGGACTAGCGCCAAGCAATGAGCAGTTCTTC.

V gene TRBV3-1 (or the pseudogene TRBV3-2) combines with J gene TRBJ1-5; D gene unclear. This CDR3 region has 12 residues. Germline loops: CDR1 LGHDT, CDR2 YNNKEL (reference sequence). The V and J ends lost 3 bases and 5 bases respectively, with 5 bases between them. The CDR3 loop reads CASSQSDQPQHF. The CDR3 region has the DNA TGTGCCAGCAGCCAGTCAGATCAGCCCCAGCATTTT.

This sequence joins TRBV7-3 and TRBJ2-7, with D possibly being TRBD2 (6 bases). V lost 1 base to trimming and J lost 7 bases, with 17 bases between them. Per the germline V gene, CDR1 is SGHTA and CDR2 is FQGTGA. The CDR3 is made up of 15 amino acids. The CDR3 coding sequence is TGTGCCAGCAGCTTAAGGGGGGTTACATCCTGGGAGCAGTACTTC. It yields the protein CASSLRGVTSWEQYF.

The chain carries TRBV7-9 and TRBJ2-1; 10 positions agree with TRBD1. The V gene end was trimmed by 3 bases and the J gene end by 6 bases; junction bases not matched to a gene: 11. The germline V gene has CDR1 SEHNR and CDR2 FQNEAQ (reference sequence). The CDR3 totals 17 residues. CDR3 loop: CASSFSSGTGASNEQFF. The CDR3 coding sequence is TGTGCCAGCAGCTTTTCGTCGGGGACAGGGGCGAGCAATGAGCAGTTCTTC.

The chain has TRBV3-1 (or the pseudogene TRBV3-2) and TRBJ1-4; maybe TRBD1 (5 bases). The CDR3 has 15 residues. Germline CDR1 LGHDT, CDR2 YNNKEL (reference sequence). Trimming took 1 base from V and 8 from J, leaving 14 bases between them. CDR3 DNA sequence: TGTGCCAGCAGCCAAGGTTGGGGCGGGGAGGAAAAACTGTTTTTT. Translating gives CASSQGWGGEEKLFF.

V is TRBV6-5 and J is TRBJ2-7, with a tentative D call TRBD2 (6 bases). Trimming took off 6 bases at V and 2 bases at J, with 11 bases between the two ends. The germline gives CDR1 MNHEY, CDR2 SVGAGI. This CDR3 has 13 amino acids. The CDR3: CASSPGTPYEQYF. The CDR3 region has the DNA TGTGCCAGCAGCCCCGGGACTCCCTACGAGCAGTACTTC.

CDR3: CASSAQAGLETQYF. DNA for the CDR3: TGTGCCAGCAGCGCGCAGGCGGGTCTGGAGACCCAGTACTTC. The rearrangement uses TRBV6-5 and TRBJ2-5; D may be TRBD2 (5 bases). The ends were cut back, 6 bases at V and 5 bases at J, with 16 bases in the middle. CDR1 is MNHEY, CDR2 SVGAGI, per germline. The CDR3 has 14 residues.

The chain recombines TRBV18 with TRBJ2-3, with TRBD1 as a possible D gene (5 bases). Germline lookup yields CDR1 KGHSH and CDR2 LQKENI. The CDR3 runs to 14 residues. Trimming shortened V by 3 bases and J by 1 base, and 8 bases separated the two germline ends. This CDR3 reads CASSPQGGTDTQYF. CDR3 nucleotide sequence: TGTGCCAGCTCACCCCAGGGTGGCACAGATACGCAGTATTTT.

The chain links TRBV19 to TRBJ2-7; tentatively, D is TRBD1 (5 bases). Per germline, CDR1 LNHDA and CDR2 SQIVND (reference sequence). This CDR3 region has 13 residues. The V gene lost 3 bases and the J gene lost 2 bases, with 8 bases spanning the gap. In DNA, the CDR3 is TGTGCCAGTAGTATGGACACTGCCTACGAGCAGTACTTC. Translating gives CASSMDTAYEQYF.

The CDR3 loop is CASSREGQGVLGSPLHF. In nucleotides, the CDR3 is TGCGCCAGCAGCCGCGAAGGACAGGGGGTTCTGGGCTCACCCCTCCACTTT. The J gene is TRBJ1-6, the V gene TRBV4-1; 10 positions match TRBD1. V lost 4 bases to trimming and J lost 10 bases; unmatched junction nucleotides: 13. The CDR3 contains 17 residues. Germline V gene data show CDR1 as MGHRA and CDR2 as YSYEKL.

This chain joins TRBV10-2 and TRBJ2-7; perhaps TRBD2 as D (5 bases). Deletions cut 2 bases from V and 2 bases from J, with 13 bases between. Germline V lookup: CDR1 WSHSY, CDR2 SAAADI. The CDR3 covers 15 residues. Here the CDR3 DNA reads TGCGCCAGCAGTGAGGGGGAGCGGAGAGCCTACGAGCAGTACTTC. It is translated as CASSEGERRAYEQYF.

In regard to this clone: Because the CDR3 is missing its conserved closing phenylalanine or tryptophan, this is likely a read error. No DNA is shown, since the ends of the CDR3 on it are uncertain; the CDR3 is the one TCRdb lists. This chain connects TRBV27 to TRBJ1-1. The length of the CDR3 is 9 amino acids, counting both ends. The germline gives CDR1 MNHEY, CDR2 SMNVEV (reference sequence). The CDR3 reads CASSPTPSL.

The chain combines TRBV6-2 or TRBV6-3 with TRBJ2-7, with 7 bases fitting TRBD2. Looked up from germline, CDR1 is MNHEY and CDR2 is SVGEGT. The V and J ends lost 2 bases and 3 bases, in that order; junction bases with no gene match: 7. CDR3 length: 15 amino acids. The chain's CDR3 is CASSYLGLEDYEQYF. The DNA of the CDR3 is TGTGCCAGCAGTTACCTAGGACTAGAAGACTACGAGCAGTACTTC.

This chain links TRBV28 with TRBJ1-2; TRBD1 aligns across 9 bases. The CDR3 runs to 15 residues. The germline CDR1 and CDR2 sequences are MDHEN and SYDVKM. The trim removed 9 bases at V and 5 bases at J, leaving 13 bases unmatched. CDR3 protein: CASLPGQGRIYGYTF. The CDR3 bases are TGTGCCAGTCTACCGGGACAGGGAAGGATTTATGGCTACACCTTC.

V and J are TRBV15 and TRBJ2-1, with 12 bases identical to TRBD2. This CDR3 has 14 amino acids. CDR1 and CDR2 from the germline V gene are LNHNV and YYDKDF (reference sequence). V lost 8 bases to trimming and J lost 7 bases; unmatched junction nucleotides: 6. CDR3 DNA sequence: TGTGCCACCCGCGGACTAGCGGGAAGGAATGAGCAGTTCTTC. This translates into CATRGLAGRNEQFF.

V usage is TRBV2 and J usage is TRBJ1-5; no clear D gene. This CDR3 has 13 residues. CDR1 and CDR2 (germline): SNHLY, FYNNEI. Trimming took 4 bases from V and 0 from J, leaving 4 bases between them. CDR3 in amino acids: CASSVNSNQPQHF. The DNA of the CDR3 is TGTGCCAGCAGTGTCAATAGCAATCAGCCCCAGCATTTT.

The V call is TRBV28, the J call TRBJ2-7; D is ambiguous. Trimming left V 6 bases short and J 4 bases short, with 16 bases between. Germline CDR1 is MDHEN and CDR2 is SYDVKM. This CDR3 has 14 amino acids. The CDR3 nucleotides read TGTGCCAGCAGACGTCTTCAGGCAGGATACGAGCAGTACTTC. It encodes CASRRLQAGYEQYF.

This clone was counted a few times. This chain joins TRBV18 and TRBJ1-5; tentatively, D is TRBD1 (6 bases). The CDR3 consists of 14 residues. Per germline, CDR1 KGHSH and CDR2 LQKENI. V gave up 3 bases and J gave up 0 bases, with 6 bases separating them. CDR3: CASSPDSSNQPQHF. Written as DNA, the CDR3 is TGTGCCAGCTCACCGGACAGTAGCAATCAGCCCCAGCATTTT.

The gene calls are TRBV3-1 (or the pseudogene TRBV3-2) and TRBJ2-1, with 13 bases that match TRBD2. In germline, CDR1 is LGHDT, CDR2 YNNKEL (reference sequence). V was pared by 5 bases and J by 6 bases, with 1 base of the junction left unmatched. This CDR3 is built from 14 residues. The CDR3 DNA reads as TGTGCCAGCAGCGGGACTAGCGGGACCAATGAGCAGTTCTTC. Its translation is CASSGTSGTNEQFF.

This chain joins TRBV6-5 and TRBJ1-6; D is uncertain. This CDR3 is 13 amino acids long. The V gene's germline CDR1 is MNHEY and CDR2 SVGAGI. V lost 0 bases and J lost 10, with 7 bases in between. The CDR3 region is CASSYSRGSPLHF. CDR3 DNA: TGTGCCAGCAGTTACTCGAGAGGGTCACCCCTCCACTTT.

The V and J genes are TRBV6-5 and TRBJ1-6; TRBD1 agrees at 9 bases. CDR1 MNHEY and CDR2 SVGAGI come from the germline V gene. Losses at the gene ends were 6 bases for V and 10 bases for J; bases not matched to a gene: 7. CDR3 length: 14 residues. CDR3 region: CASSSDRGWSPLHF. For the CDR3, the DNA is TGTGCCAGCAGCTCTGACAGGGGGTGGTCACCCCTCCACTTT.

J is TRBJ2-7 and V is TRBV3-1 (or the pseudogene TRBV3-2), with D maybe TRBD2 (6 bases). Germline V gene data show CDR1 as LGHDT and CDR2 as YNNKEL (reference sequence). The V end lost 1 base, the J end lost 6 bases, and 10 bases lay between the germline ends. The CDR3 contains 13 residues. In DNA, the CDR3 is TGTGCCAGCAGCCAAGTCGTCGGGGGCGAGCAGTACTTC. Translating it yields CASSQVVGGEQYF.

This sequence joins TRBV5-1 and TRBJ1-6; 10 bases agree with TRBD1. Unmatched junction bases numbered 3, after V lost 4 bases and J lost 2 bases. The V gene's germline CDR1 is SGHRS and CDR2 YFSETQ. The CDR3 length is 16 residues. The CDR3 DNA reads TGCGCCAGCAGCCTAGGACAGGGGGCCTATAATTCACCCCTCCACTTT. Its protein product is CASSLGQGAYNSPLHF.

This chain connects TRBV6-4 to TRBJ2-1; maybe TRBD1 (5 bases). V was trimmed by 0 bases and J by 2 bases, leaving 8 bases between them. The CDR3 is made up of 15 amino acids. The V gene's germline CDR1 is MRHNA and CDR2 SNTAGT. CDR3 residues: CASSDSGAAYNEQFF. CDR3 sequence (DNA): TGTGCCAGCAGTGACTCAGGGGCAGCCTACAATGAGCAGTTCTTC.

V gene TRBV3-1 (or the pseudogene TRBV3-2) combines with J gene TRBJ1-6; D perhaps matches TRBD1 (5 bases). The germline V and J ends were trimmed by 3 bases and 9 bases, with 9 bases remaining between them. The CDR3 has 13 amino acids. Germline CDR1 is LGHDT and CDR2 is YNNKEL (reference sequence). CDR3 protein: CASSQQGGSPLHF. CDR3 nucleotide sequence: TGTGCCAGCAGCCAGCAGGGTGGTTCACCCCTCCACTTT.

The V gene is TRBV20-1, the J gene TRBJ2-1; the D gene is possibly TRBD2 (6 bases). The CDR3 sequence is 12 residues long. V shed 3 bases and J shed 5 bases, with 8 bases lying between them. The germline V gene has CDR1 DFQATT and CDR2 SNEGSKA (reference sequence). The CDR3 DNA is TGCAGTGCTAGTTGGGGGGACAATGAGCAGTTCTTC. It is translated as CSASWGDNEQFF.

The chain links TRBV7-9 to TRBJ1-5, with D tentatively TRBD1 (6 bases). V lost 3 bases and J lost 3, with 9 bases in between. Germline lookup yields CDR1 SEHNR and CDR2 FQNEAQ (reference sequence). This CDR3 contains 14 residues. In DNA, the CDR3 is TGTGCCAGCAGCTTTTCAGGGGACAATCAGCCCCAGCATTTT. It is translated as CASSFSGDNQPQHF. Using reference TRBV7-9 and TRBJ1-5 for the parts outside the CDR3, the full variable domain is DTGVSQNPRHKITKRGQNVTFRCDPISEHNRLYWYRQTLGQGPEFLTYFQNEAQLEKSRLLSDRFSAERPKGSFSTLEIQRTEQGDSAMYLCASSFSGDNQPQHFGDGTRLSIL.